The 26 T cell receptor beta chains listed next were all sequenced from one sample in a study of shared clonotypes between healthy human individuals. Method: immunoSEQ multiplex PCR; TCRdb's copy keeps in-frame clones and lacks some. Of some 1,400,000 clones in the sample, about 96% were seen once. Sequenced: naive CD4+ T cells sorted from blood. Subset of the sample: CD45RA+ positively selected. The receptors originated from a man aged 25-45 years in good health.

This clone was detected only once. The chain couples TRBV29-1 to TRBJ2-7; the match to TRBD2 covers 7 bases. Per the germline V gene, CDR1 is SQVTM and CDR2 is ANQGSEA. The CDR3 consists of 14 residues. The V gene end was trimmed by 5 bases and the J gene end by 0 bases; junction bases not matched to a gene: 7. The CDR3 here is CSVRRGGASYEQYF. The CDR3 nucleotides are TGCAGCGTTCGGCGGGGAGGGGCCTCCTACGAGCAGTACTTC.

The chain combines TRBV25-1 with TRBJ1-5; weak D call: TRBD1 (5 bases). Trimming removed 6 bases from V and 7 bases from J, with 16 bases in between. Germline V gives CDR1 MGHDK, CDR2 SYGVNS. The CDR3 is 14 amino acids. CDR3 DNA sequence: TGTGCCAGCAGAGGGGCCGGGGTATACCAGCCCCAGCATTTT. This translates into CASRGAGVYQPQHF.

This clone was picked up a small number of times. The chain links TRBV27 to TRBJ2-1, with 8 nucleotides matching TRBD2. The ends lost 4 bases at V and 6 bases at J; junction bases unmatched: 8. This CDR3 region has 15 residues. Germline CDR1 is MNHEY and CDR2 is SMNVEV (reference sequence). This chain's CDR3 is CASSSREARANEQFF. CDR3 DNA sequence: TGTGCCAGCAGTTCGCGGGAGGCCCGGGCCAATGAGCAGTTCTTC.

The chain combines TRBV6-1 with TRBJ2-7; TRBD2 aligns across 11 bases. CDR1 and CDR2 from the germline V gene are MNHNS and SASEGT. The CDR3 length is 14 residues. V lost 2 bases and J lost 13; bases outside the gene matches: 10. The CDR3 nucleotides read TGTGCCAGCAGTGAATGGGGACTAGCGGTGGGCCATTACTTC. Encoded protein: CASSEWGLAVGHYF.

This clone came up once. V and J are TRBV7-6 and TRBJ2-3; 9 bases fit TRBD2. Per the germline V gene, CDR1 is SGHVS and CDR2 is FNYEAQ. The CDR3 totals 16 residues. The ends lost 3 bases at V and 2 bases at J; junction bases unmatched: 6. The CDR3 region is CASSFGSGSITDTQYF. The CDR3 bases are TGTGCCAGCAGCTTCGGTAGCGGGAGCATCACAGATACGCAGTATTTT. Full variable domain (outside the CDR3, taken from reference TRBV7-6 and TRBJ2-3): GAGVSQSPRYKVTKRGQDVALRCDPISGHVSLYWYRQALGQGPEFLTYFNYEAQQDKSGLPNDRFSAERPEGSISTLTIQRTEQRDSAMYRCASSFGSGSITDTQYFGPGTRLTVL.

The chain recombines TRBV12-5 with TRBJ2-2, with 8 bases identical to TRBD1. The CDR3 is 17 amino acids. Germline V CDR1 and CDR2: LGHNT, FRNRAP. Trimming cost V 0 bases and J 2 bases; bases outside gene matches: 5. Here the CDR3 reads CASGLVPGQGNTGELFF. CDR3 nucleotides: TGTGCTAGTGGTTTGGTACCCGGACAGGGAAACACCGGGGAGCTGTTTTTT.

The V call is TRBV5-4, the J call TRBJ2-5; 14 nucleotides match TRBD2. Unmatched junction bases numbered 15, after V lost 3 bases and J lost 5 bases. CDR1 and CDR2 from the germline V gene are SGHNT and YYREEE (reference sequence). This CDR3 comprises 19 residues. The CDR3 nucleotides read TGTGCCAGCAGCTCACCTGGACTAGCGGGAGGTCGTTTAGGGGAGACCCAGTACTTC. Its protein is CASSSPGLAGGRLGETQYF. The complete variable domain, with remaining parts taken from reference TRBV5-4 and TRBJ2-5, reads ETGVTQSPTHLIKTRGQQVTLRCSSQSGHNTVSWYQQALGQGPQFIFQYYREEENGRGNFPPRFSGLQFPNYSSELNVNALELDDSALYLCASSSPGLAGGRLGETQYFGPGTRLLVL.

This rearrangement joins TRBV5-1 to TRBJ2-1, with D possibly matching TRBD1 (5 bases). Germline CDR1 reads SGHRS; CDR2 reads YFSETQ. CDR3 length: 13 residues. V shed 0 bases and J shed 8 bases, with 9 bases lying between them. The DNA for the CDR3 is TGCGCCAGCAGCTTGGGACCAGGGTATGAGCAGTTCTTC. Encoded protein: CASSLGPGYEQFF. The variable domain in full, with the rest retrieved from reference TRBV5-1 and TRBJ2-1, is KAGVTQTPRYLIKTRGQQVTLSCSPISGHRSVSWYQQTPGQGLQFLFEYFSETQRNKGNFPGRFSGRQFSNSRSEMNVSTLELGDSALYLCASSLGPGYEQFFGPGTRLTVL.

The V gene is TRBV7-3, the J gene TRBJ1-1, with D possibly being TRBD1 (5 bases). CDR1 is SGHTA and CDR2 is FQGTGA in the germline V gene. The V and J ends lost 1 base and 3 bases respectively, with 12 bases between them. The CDR3 has 15 residues. CDR3 DNA sequence: TGTGCCAGCAGCTTAAAAGCCAGGGTGGACACTGAAGCTTTCTTT. Translated: CASSLKARVDTEAFF.

This clone appeared once. CDR3 protein: CASSDRGNEQYF. CDR3 nucleotides: TGTGCCAGCAGTGACAGGGGTAACGAGCAGTACTTC. The rearrangement uses TRBV28 and TRBJ2-7; TRBD1 agrees at 8 bases. V trimming: 5 bases; J trimming: 5 bases; junction bases outside the gene matches: 2. This CDR3 region has 12 residues. Looked up from germline, CDR1 is MDHEN and CDR2 is SYDVKM.

The CDR3 DNA reads as TGTGCCAGTAGTACCCCCCAGACAGGGCAAAGGCAGCAGTACTTC. Translation: CASSTPQTGQRQQYF. The chain has TRBV19 and TRBJ2-7; the match to TRBD1 covers 7 bases. The CDR3 length is 15 residues. Looked up from germline, CDR1 is LNHDA and CDR2 is SQIVND (reference sequence). V trimming: 4 bases; J trimming: 8 bases; junction bases outside the gene matches: 14.

The chain recombines TRBV7-3 with TRBJ2-1, with 7 positions matching TRBD1. J lost 2 bases, V lost 4 bases, and 5 bases had no gene match. CDR3 size: 15 residues. Germline-derived CDR1 and CDR2 are SGHTA and FQGTGA. This CDR3 reads CASSSRQGAYNEQFF. CDR3 in DNA: TGTGCCAGCAGCTCTCGACAGGGAGCCTACAATGAGCAGTTCTTC.

The V call is TRBV30, the J call TRBJ1-2; D perhaps matches TRBD1 (5 bases). Germline V gene lookup returns CDR1 GTSNPN and CDR2 SVGIG (reference sequence). CDR3 length: 16 amino acids. V shed 3 bases and J shed 1 base, with 18 bases lying between them. This chain's CDR3 is CAWRGGTRPVNYGYTF. DNA of the CDR3: TGTGCCTGGAGGGGGGGGACGAGGCCTGTTAACTATGGCTACACCTTC. Supplemented by reference TRBV30 and TRBJ1-2, the full variable domain reads SQTIHQWPATLVQPVGSPLSLECTVEGTSNPNLYWYRQAAGRGLQLLFYSVGIGQISSEVPQNLSASRPQDRQFILSSKKLLLSDSGFYLCAWRGGTRPVNYGYTFGSGTRLTVV.

The chain combines TRBV6-5 with TRBJ2-3, with a weak D call TRBD2 (6 bases). Deletions cut 8 bases from V and 5 bases from J, with 11 bases between. Germline lookup yields CDR1 MNHEY and CDR2 SVGAGI. The CDR3 is made up of 12 amino acids. CDR3 protein: CASGGFLDTQYF. The DNA of the CDR3 is TGTGCCAGCGGGGGGTTCTTAGATACGCAGTATTTT.

The chain uses TRBV30 and TRBJ1-3; D uncertain. The CDR3 spans 15 residues. Trimming cost V 2 bases and J 1 base, with 12 bases left between them. Germline CDR1 is GTSNPN and CDR2 is SVGIG (reference sequence). The CDR3 region is CAWSRSPKSGNTIYF. The CDR3 nucleotides are TGTGCCTGGAGTAGAAGCCCGAAGTCTGGAAACACCATATATTTT. The whole variable domain, filled in from reference TRBV30 and TRBJ1-3, reads SQTIHQWPATLVQPVGSPLSLECTVEGTSNPNLYWYRQAAGRGLQLLFYSVGIGQISSEVPQNLSASRPQDRQFILSSKKLLLSDSGFYLCAWSRSPKSGNTIYFGEGSWLTVV.

V usage is TRBV18 and J usage is TRBJ2-5; TRBD1 matches at 7 bases. The CDR3 is made up of 14 amino acids. Germline V gene data show CDR1 as KGHSH and CDR2 as LQKENI. Trimming at V came to 6 bases and at J to 2 bases, leaving 6 bases not matched to a gene. The CDR3 DNA reads TGTGCCAGCTCCCTCGGACAGGAACAAGAGACCCAGTACTTC. Protein: CASSLGQEQETQYF.

J is TRBJ2-2 and V is TRBV10-1; 12 bases agree with TRBD2. Trimming removed 8 bases from V and 2 bases from J; junction bases left unmatched: 6. This CDR3 contains 16 residues. The germline CDR1 and CDR2 sequences are WNHNN and SYGVQD (reference sequence). The CDR3 here is CASSSGREGNTGELFF. Here the CDR3 DNA reads TGCGCCAGCTCTAGCGGGAGGGAGGGTAACACCGGGGAGCTGTTTTTT.

The chain carries TRBV18 and TRBJ2-3; 8 nucleotides align to TRBD2. The CDR3 has 14 amino acids. Per the germline V gene, CDR1 is KGHSH and CDR2 is LQKENI. V lost 2 bases and J lost 5; bases outside the gene matches: 3. CDR3 nucleotides: TGTGCCAGCTCACCAAGCAGCGGGGGAGATACGCAGTATTTT. Amino acids: CASSPSSGGDTQYF.

This chain connects TRBV5-1 to TRBJ2-5; D gene ambiguous. Germline V gene sequence: CDR1 SGHRS, CDR2 YFSETQ. The CDR3 is 13 residues long. V lost 0 bases to trimming and J lost 9 bases, with 12 bases between them. The CDR3 sequence: CASSLEGGGAQYF. As DNA, the CDR3 is TGCGCCAGCAGCTTGGAAGGCGGTGGGGCCCAGTACTTC.

This chain connects TRBV11-3 to TRBJ2-7; weak D call: TRBD1 (5 bases). Germline V gene lookup returns CDR1 SGHNT and CDR2 YENEEA. The germline V and J ends were trimmed by 5 bases and 1 base, with 15 bases remaining between them. The CDR3 extends over 15 amino acids. CDR3 loop: CASSPGAADSYEQYF. In DNA form, the CDR3 reads TGTGCCAGCAGCCCTGGGGCAGCCGATTCCTACGAGCAGTACTTC.

The gene calls are TRBV7-3 and TRBJ2-2; no reliable D call. The germline V gene has CDR1 SGHTA and CDR2 FQGTGA. V lost 3 bases and J 3 bases, leaving 8 bases between the germline ends. CDR3 length equals 14 residues. CDR3 bases: TGTGCCAGCAGCTTGAGTGGAGACACCGGGGAGCTGTTTTTT. Residues: CASSLSGDTGELFF.

The rearrangement uses TRBV21-1 and TRBJ2-7; the tabulated D call, TRBD2, remains unverified against the DNA. TRBV21-1 is a known pseudogene. The CDR3 is 16 residues long. In DNA, the CDR3 is TGTGCCAGCAGCAAGTCGGGGACTGGGGCAGACTACGAGCAGTACTTC. Protein: CASSKSGTGADYEQYF.

The V and J genes are TRBV4-1 and TRBJ2-2; the match to TRBD1 covers 7 bases. Germline V gene lookup returns CDR1 MGHRA and CDR2 YSYEKL. The junction had 2 bases not matched to a gene; V was cut back by 1 base and J by 0 bases. The CDR3 is 16 residues long. This chain's CDR3 is CASSQGQGPNTGELFF. CDR3 nucleotide sequence: TGCGCCAGCAGCCAAGGACAGGGTCCGAACACCGGGGAGCTGTTTTTT.

The chain links TRBV11-2 to TRBJ2-6; D may be TRBD2 (5 bases). CDR1 SGHAT and CDR2 FQNNGV come from the germline V gene. V was clipped by 4 bases and J by 3 bases, with 10 bases between them. The CDR3 loop spans 15 amino acids. For the CDR3, the DNA is TGTGCCAGCAGCTCCCCTAGCTTTGGGGCCAACGTCCTGACTTTC. Protein product: CASSSPSFGANVLTF.

This clone showed up just once. The rearrangement uses TRBV15 and TRBJ2-4; D tentatively fits TRBD1 or TRBD2 (5 bases each). Germline-derived CDR1 and CDR2 are LNHNV and YYDKDF (reference sequence). CDR3 length equals 17 residues. The V end was cut by 3 bases, the J end by 3 bases, with 18 bases between. The CDR3 here is CATSSMGRGQSKNIQYF. The CDR3 coding sequence is TGTGCCACCAGCAGCATGGGGAGAGGACAAAGCAAAAACATTCAGTACTTC.

This chain joins TRBV28 and TRBJ1-2, with TRBD1 as a possible D gene (5 bases). The germline CDR1 and CDR2 sequences are MDHEN and SYDVKM. The CDR3 consists of 17 residues. Trimming pared 5 bases from V and 6 bases from J, leaving 25 bases between. The CDR3 DNA reads as TGTGCCAGCAGTGCCACCGGGACTCATACATCGGAGAATGGCTACACCTTC. As protein: CASSATGTHTSENGYTF.